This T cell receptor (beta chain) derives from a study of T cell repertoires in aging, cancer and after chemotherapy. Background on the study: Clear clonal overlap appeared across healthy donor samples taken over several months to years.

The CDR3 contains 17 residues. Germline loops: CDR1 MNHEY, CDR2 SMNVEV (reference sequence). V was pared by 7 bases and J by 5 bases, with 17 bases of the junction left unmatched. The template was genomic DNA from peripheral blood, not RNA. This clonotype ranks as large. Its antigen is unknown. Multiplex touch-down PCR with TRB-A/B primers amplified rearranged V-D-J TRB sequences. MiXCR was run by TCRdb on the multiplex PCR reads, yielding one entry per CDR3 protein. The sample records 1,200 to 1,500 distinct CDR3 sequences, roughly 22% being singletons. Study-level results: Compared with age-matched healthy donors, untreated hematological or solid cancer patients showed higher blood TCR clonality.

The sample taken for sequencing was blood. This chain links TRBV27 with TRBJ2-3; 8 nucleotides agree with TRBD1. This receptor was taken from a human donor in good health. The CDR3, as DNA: TGTGCCAGCACATATCGGCGACAGGGGATGGGTATAGATACGCAGTATTTT. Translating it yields CASTYRRQGMGIDTQYF.